This T cell receptor (beta chain) was sequenced for a study of early T cells in non-severe SARS-CoV-2 infection. Study in general: Sequenced bulk RNA came from whole blood that was unsorted, and chains were unpaired. Whole-study findings and limits: VDJdb-based annotation leaned toward anti-spike CD8 responses and missed private and CD4 specificities.

The CDR3 spans 13 residues. Germline lookup yields CDR1 MGHRA and CDR2 YSYEKL. Trimming pared 1 base from V and 6 bases from J, leaving 8 bases between. Unique molecular identifiers were attached to individual cDNA molecules. Via MiXCR, TCRdb re-called the 5' RACE reads, giving one row per CDR3 protein. The data contain 70,000 to 95,000 distinct CDR3 sequences, roughly 14% of them singletons. Only a few counts were recorded for this clonotype. The antigen is not known. The specimen was whole blood. The J gene is TRBJ2-3, the V gene TRBV4-1; unclear D gene. The sequence derives from an adult who was a healthcare worker with PCR-confirmed SARS-CoV-2 infection or an uninfected control (not recorded which). The CDR3 sequence is CASSQVVTDTQYF. In nucleotides, the CDR3 is TGCGCCAGCAGCCAAGTAGTTACGGATACGCAGTATTTT.